One sample yielded the 14 T cell receptor beta chains listed below, sequenced in a study of identical twins. Using its own MiXCR run on the 5' RACE reads, TCRdb lists one record per CDR3 protein. Counted here are under 350,000 distinct CDR3 sequences, less than 9.5% occurring once; the ten biggest clones make up 6% to 8.5%. These data also featured in a second study, about yellow fever vaccine responses in identical twins.

The sample taken for sequencing was CD8+ T cells sorted from blood. The receptors were gathered from a woman between 18 and 29 years old in good health.

V usage is TRBV6-5 and J usage is TRBJ2-5, with D unresolved. The CDR3 extends over 13 amino acids. Germline CDR1 MNHEY, CDR2 SVGAGI. V shed 0 bases and J shed 6 bases, with 8 bases lying between them. CDR3 region: CASSYSNSQTQYF. The CDR3 bases are TGTGCCAGCAGTTACTCGAACAGCCAGACCCAGTACTTC.

This chain uses TRBV6-6 with TRBJ2-1; no clear D gene. The CDR3 loop spans 13 amino acids. V was shortened by 2 bases and J by 8 bases, with 10 bases between the two germline ends. CDR1 MNHNY and CDR2 SVGAGI come from the germline V gene (reference sequence). In DNA, the CDR3 is TGTGCCAGCAGTTACCTATCTGGGGATGAGCAGTTCTTC. This gives the protein CASSYLSGDEQFF.

This clonotype was recorded many times. This chain uses TRBV11-2 with TRBJ2-5; D is possibly TRBD2 (7 bases). This CDR3 is built from 14 residues. The germline gives CDR1 SGHAT, CDR2 FQNNGV. V was cut by 2 bases and J by 9 bases, with 16 bases left in between. CDR3 DNA: TGTGCCAGCAGCTTACCGTACGGGGAGGGGGCCCAGTACTTC. This gives the protein CASSLPYGEGAQYF. The full variable domain, in which reference TRBV11-2 and TRBJ2-5 provide the parts outside the CDR3, is EAGVAQSPRYKIIEKRQSVAFWCNPISGHATLYWYQQILGQGPKLLIQFQNNGVVDDSQLPKDRFSAERLKGVDSTLKIQPAKLEDSAVYLCASSLPYGEGAQYFGPGTRLLVL.

This clonotype turned up a few times. The chain carries TRBV20-1 and TRBJ2-1, with D unclear. The V gene's germline CDR1 is DFQATT and CDR2 SNEGSKA (reference sequence). The CDR3 spans 13 residues. V dropped 6 bases and J dropped 0 bases, with 9 bases sitting between them. CDR3 residues: CSAPLVSYNEQFF. For the CDR3, the DNA is TGCAGTGCCCCGCTAGTCTCCTACAATGAGCAGTTCTTC.

The V gene is TRBV3-1, the J gene TRBJ2-3, with a tentative D call TRBD2 (5 bases). The CDR3 sequence is 16 residues long. Germline CDR1 and CDR2: LGHDT and YNNKEL (reference sequence). The germline V and J ends were trimmed by 4 bases and 0 bases, with 14 bases remaining between them. In DNA form, the CDR3 reads TGTGCCAGCAGCCCGTACGGGGTGGGGAGCACAGATACGCAGTATTTT. It specifies CASSPYGVGSTDTQYF.

This chain uses TRBV7-6 with TRBJ2-5, with TRBD2 identical over 7 bases. This CDR3 has 13 residues. V lost 5 bases to trimming and J lost 5 bases; unmatched junction nucleotides: 5. Germline CDR1 is SGHVS and CDR2 is FNYEAQ. Here the CDR3 reads CASSVLAWETQYF. Here the CDR3 DNA reads TGTGCCAGCAGCGTACTAGCGTGGGAGACCCAGTACTTC. The full variable domain, rest sourced from reference TRBV7-6 and TRBJ2-5, is GAGVSQSPRYKVTKRGQDVALRCDPISGHVSLYWYRQALGQGPEFLTYFNYEAQQDKSGLPNDRFSAERPEGSISTLTIQRTEQRDSAMYRCASSVLAWETQYFGPGTRLLVL.

This clonotype was detected a few times. V gene TRBV2 combines with J gene TRBJ2-7, with TRBD1 matching 8 bases. CDR1 is SNHLY and CDR2 is FYNNEI in the germline V gene. J was trimmed by 3 bases and V by 1 base; bases with no gene match: 2. This CDR3 has 14 amino acids. CDR3 amino acids: CASSEGTGYYEQYF. The DNA for the CDR3 is TGTGCCAGCAGTGAAGGGACAGGGTACTACGAGCAGTACTTC.

This clonotype has at least ten counts. The chain has TRBV29-1 and TRBJ2-7; possibly TRBD1 for D (6 bases). The CDR3 totals 13 residues. V was trimmed by 4 bases and J by 7 bases, leaving 17 bases between them. In germline, CDR1 is SQVTM, CDR2 ANQGSEA. The CDR3 nucleotides are TGCAGCGTTGCAGGGGACCGGCCTTATGAGCAGTACTTC. Amino acid sequence: CSVAGDRPYEQYF.

A few counts support this clonotype. The chain employs TRBV5-1 and TRBJ2-7, with D possibly matching TRBD1 (5 bases). V was pared by 0 bases and J by 2 bases, with 9 bases between. The V gene's germline CDR1 is SGHRS and CDR2 YFSETQ. The CDR3 loop spans 14 amino acids. The CDR3 nucleotides read TGCGCCAGCAGCTTGGAACAGGACACCTACGAGCAGTACTTC. Amino acid sequence: CASSLEQDTYEQYF.

The V call is TRBV7-9, the J call TRBJ2-1; 7 nucleotides line up with TRBD1. This CDR3 region has 14 residues. Germline CDR1 SEHNR, CDR2 FQNEAQ (reference sequence). J was trimmed by 6 bases and V by 3 bases; bases with no gene match: 5. CDR3 sequence reads: CASSFRDSPNEQFF. The CDR3 DNA reads TGTGCCAGCAGCTTCCGGGACAGTCCCAATGAGCAGTTCTTC.

V usage is TRBV28 and J usage is TRBJ1-2; TRBD1 is a possible D gene (6 bases). V was cut by 7 bases and J by 0 bases, with 12 bases left in between. The CDR3 has 14 residues. Germline assignment: CDR1 MDHEN and CDR2 SYDVKM. The CDR3 sequence is CASNERGANYGYTF. DNA of the CDR3: TGTGCCAGCAACGAGAGGGGGGCTAACTATGGCTACACCTTC.

In this sample, this clonotype turned up a few times. The V call is TRBV4-1, the J call TRBJ2-1, with 8 bases identical to TRBD2. This CDR3 spans 15 amino acids. The ends lost 1 base at V and 6 bases at J; junction bases unmatched: 5. Germline V gene sequence: CDR1 MGHRA, CDR2 YSYEKL. The CDR3 is CASSQGTGGLNEQFF. For the CDR3, the DNA is TGCGCCAGCAGCCAAGGGACGGGGGGGCTCAATGAGCAGTTCTTC.

The chain couples TRBV3-1 to TRBJ2-7; the match to TRBD2 covers 9 bases. Germline V CDR1 and CDR2: LGHDT, YNNKEL (reference sequence). The V and J ends lost 0 bases and 2 bases, in that order; junction bases with no gene match: 2. The CDR3 is 15 residues long. This CDR3 is CASSQDQREAYEQYF. As DNA, the CDR3 is TGTGCCAGCAGCCAAGATCAGCGGGAGGCCTACGAGCAGTACTTC.

CDR3 DNA sequence: TGCAGTGCTGAGGCGGGGGGAAGGGTCTACGAGCAGTACTTC. It is translated as CSAEAGGRVYEQYF. V is TRBV20-1 and J is TRBJ2-7; 8 bases line up with TRBD2. Germline CDR1 and CDR2: DFQATT and SNEGSKA (reference sequence). The CDR3 runs to 14 residues. The junction had 9 bases not matched to a gene; V was cut back by 5 bases and J by 3 bases.